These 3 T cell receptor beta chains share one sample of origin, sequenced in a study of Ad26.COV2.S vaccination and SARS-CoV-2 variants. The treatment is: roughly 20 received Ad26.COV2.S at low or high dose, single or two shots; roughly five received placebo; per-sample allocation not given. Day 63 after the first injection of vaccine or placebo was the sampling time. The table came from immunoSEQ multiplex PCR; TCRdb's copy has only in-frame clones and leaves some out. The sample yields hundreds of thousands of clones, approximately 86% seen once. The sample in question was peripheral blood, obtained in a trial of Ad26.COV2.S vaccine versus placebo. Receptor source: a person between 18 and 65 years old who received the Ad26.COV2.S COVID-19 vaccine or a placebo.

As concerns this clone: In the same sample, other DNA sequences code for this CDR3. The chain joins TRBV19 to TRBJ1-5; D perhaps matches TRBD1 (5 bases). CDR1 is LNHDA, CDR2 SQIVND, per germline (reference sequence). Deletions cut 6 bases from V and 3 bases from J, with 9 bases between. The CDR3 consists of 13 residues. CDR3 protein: CASSPGPNQPQHF. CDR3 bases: TGTGCCAGTAGCCCGGGGCCCAATCAGCCCCAGCATTTT.

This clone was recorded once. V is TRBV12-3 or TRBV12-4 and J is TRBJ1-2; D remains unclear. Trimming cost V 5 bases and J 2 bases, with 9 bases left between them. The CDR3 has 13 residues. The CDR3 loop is CASSPGLNYGYTF. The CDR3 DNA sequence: TGTGCCAGCAGTCCCGGGCTGAACTATGGCTACACCTTC.

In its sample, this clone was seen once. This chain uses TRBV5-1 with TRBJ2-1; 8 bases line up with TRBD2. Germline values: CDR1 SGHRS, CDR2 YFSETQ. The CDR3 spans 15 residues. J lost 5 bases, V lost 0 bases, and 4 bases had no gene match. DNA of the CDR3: TGCGCCAGCAGCTTGGGGGCGGGAGGTCACAATGAGCAGTTCTTC. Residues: CASSLGAGGHNEQFF.